The rows below give T cell receptor beta chains drawn from one sample of a study of T cells after yellow fever vaccination. TCRdb recomputed calls from the 5' RACE reads with MiXCR, one row per CDR3 protein. The data contain 400,000 to 450,000 distinct CDR3 sequences, around 20% of them singletons. Sequencing used PBMCs, obtained before the yellow fever booster vaccination. The receptors were sampled from a man in his late teens or twenties who received the YFV17D yellow fever vaccine. Both conserved end residues are part of each CDR3. The D gene is left open where the match is weak. The listing skips clone size in some rows; elsewhere it reads once, few, many or a size class.

>TRBJ2-1|.|TRBD2|TRBV4-3
CASSQTGGATYNEQFF
TGCGCCAGCAGCCAGACCGGGGGGGCCACCTACAATGAGCAGTTCTTC
>TRBJ2-3|many|.|TRBV4-3
CASSQEGVGFTDTQYF
TGCGCCAGCAGCCAAGAGGGGGTCGGGTTTACAGATACGCAGTATTTT
>TRBJ2-5|few|TRBD2|TRBV6-5
CASSRLAGDNQETQYF
TGTGCCAGCAGCAGACTAGCGGGGGATAACCAAGAGACCCAGTACTTC
>TRBJ1-2|few|TRBD1|TRBV10-3
CAIREQGNDGYTF
TGTGCCATCAGAGAACAGGGGAACGATGGCTACACCTTC
>TRBJ2-5|many|TRBD1|TRBV20-1
CSASFGAGGWETQYF
TGCAGTGCTAGTTTTGGGGCAGGGGGCTGGGAGACCCAGTACTTC
>TRBJ1-6|.|.|TRBV4-2
CASSSRDNSPLHF
TGTGCCAGCAGCAGCAGGGATAATTCACCCCTCCACTTT
>TRBJ1-1|.|.|TRBV12-3/TRBV12-4
CASSGPLGPMGTEAFF
TGTGCCAGCAGCGGGCCGTTGGGCCCGATGGGCACTGAAGCTTTCTTT
>TRBJ2-1|few|.|TRBV7-3
CASSLIGSRAPEQFF
TGTGCCAGCAGCTTAATTGGGTCGAGGGCCCCAGAGCAGTTCTTC
>TRBJ2-5|.|.|TRBV20-1
CSARDRGASVEETQYF
TGCAGTGCTAGAGATAGGGGGGCATCGGTTGAAGAGACCCAGTACTTC
>TRBJ2-7|many|.|TRBV11-2
CASSLRDNGPSLNEQYF
TGTGCCAGCAGCCTCCGGGACAACGGTCCTAGTCTCAACGAGCAGTACTTC
>TRBJ1-2|few|.|TRBV12-3/TRBV12-4
CASSLLGYGYTF
TGTGCCAGCAGTCTCCTTGGGTATGGCTACACCTTC
>TRBJ1-1|few|.|TRBV4-3
CASSLLVIGPNTEAFF
TGCGCCAGCAGCCTTTTGGTTATAGGGCCTAACACTGAAGCTTTCTTT
>TRBJ2-7|.|.|TRBV5-1
CASSLEANSYEQYF
TGCGCCAGCAGCTTGGAGGCCAACTCCTACGAGCAGTACTTC
>TRBJ2-7|few|.|TRBV7-8
CASSLGAGEYEQYF
TGTGCCAGCAGCTTAGGAGCAGGGGAGTACGAGCAGTACTTC
>TRBJ2-1|few|TRBD2|TRBV6-2/TRBV6-3
CASSQTLAGNAGWQFF
TGTGCCAGCAGCCAAACACTAGCGGGGAACGCTGGATGGCAGTTCTTC
>TRBJ1-3|.|.|TRBV4-3
CASSQSFRVGVSGNTIYF
TGCGCCAGCAGCCAATCCTTCAGGGTGGGGGTCTCTGGAAACACCATATATTTT
>TRBJ1-1|few|.|TRBV4-1
CASSQRPGNTEAFF
TGCGCCAGCAGCCAAAGGCCGGGGAACACTGAAGCTTTCTTT
>TRBJ1-2|many|TRBD1|TRBV7-3
CASSTGQGDGYTF
TGTGCCAGCAGCACCGGACAGGGCGATGGCTACACCTTC
>TRBJ2-1|few|TRBD1|TRBV25-1
CASSDRDRANEQFF
TGTGCCAGCAGTGATAGGGACAGGGCCAATGAGCAGTTCTTC
>TRBJ1-2|.|.|TRBV5-1
CASSSPARGADDGYTF
TGCGCCAGCAGCTCACCCGCCCGGGGTGCTGATGATGGCTACACCTTC
>TRBJ2-7|.|.|TRBV2
CASSVRFGRFYEQYF
TGTGCCAGCAGTGTCCGGTTCGGCCGCTTTTACGAGCAGTACTTC
>TRBJ1-1|.|.|TRBV3-1
CASSQELREPEAFF
TGTGCCAGCAGCCAAGAGTTAAGGGAGCCTGAAGCTTTCTTT
>TRBJ2-3|few|TRBD2|TRBV5-1
CASGAGEHTDTQYF
TGCGCCAGCGGAGCGGGGGAGCACACAGATACGCAGTATTTT